This is a list of T cell receptor beta chains from one sample in a study of cytomegalovirus exposure and HLA in healthy donors. Assay used: immunoSEQ multiplex PCR; TCRdb lists only in-frame clones, some missing. The profile shows roughly 190,000 clones, about four fifths of them singletons. The specimen was PBMCs. These receptors were obtained from a man in his forties or fifties in good health and CMV-seropositive. Each CDR3 is given with its conserved first and last residue. D genes are given only for firm matches. Part of the rows lack a size; the others show once, few, many or a class for expanded clones.

TRBV5-8,-,-,TRBJ2-1,TGTGCCAGCAGCTTGATGTACTCTTATCCGTTCTTC,CASSLMYSYPFF
TRBV7-3,TRBD1,-,TRBJ1-3,TGTGCCAGCAGCCCGGGAGGGGGCCTCTCTGGAAACACCATATATTTT,CASSPGGGLSGNTIYF
TRBV6-6,TRBD1,-,TRBJ1-2,TGTGCCAGCACACGACAGGGGGGGAACTATGGCTACACCTTC,CASTRQGGNYGYTF
TRBV6-5,TRBD2,-,TRBJ2-7,TGTGCCAGCAGTTACCAGGGACTAGCGGGAGGAGACGAGCAGTACTTC,CASSYQGLAGGDEQYF
TRBV7-2,-,-,TRBJ1-2,TGTGCCAGCAGCCGTTCTCACAGGGAGGGGAGTTATGGCTACACCTTC,CASSRSHREGSYGYTF
TRBV2,TRBD1,-,TRBJ1-1,TGTGCCAGCAGTGAATACGGGACAGGGGTCACTGAAGCTTTCTTT,CASSEYGTGVTEAFF
TRBV9,-,-,TRBJ2-1,TGTGCCAGCAGCGTAGGAGGACTCACCTACAATGAGCAGTTCTTC,CASSVGGLTYNEQFF
TRBV5-1,TRBD2,-,TRBJ2-1,TGCGCCAGCAGCGCGGGGAGCGGGAGTAGGTACAATGAGCAGTTCTTC,CASSAGSGSRYNEQFF
TRBV5-5,-,-,TRBJ1-2,TGTGCCAGCAGCCGCGGTGGAAACTATGGCTACACCTTC,CASSRGGNYGYTF
TRBV5-1,TRBD1,-,TRBJ1-1,TGCGCCAGCAGCTTGGATGGGACAGGGGTCACTGAAGCTTTCTTT,CASSLDGTGVTEAFF
TRBV5-1,-,-,TRBJ1-6,TGCGCCAGCAGTGACAGCGTTAATTCGCCCCTCCACTTT,CASSDSVNSPLHF
TRBV6-5,-,few,TRBJ1-2,TGTGCCAGCGGAAACAGGGTTCTGTTCCCCTATGGCTACACCTTC,CASGNRVLFPYGYTF
TRBV10-1,-,-,TRBJ1-1,TGCGCCAGCAGTGACCCCGGACAGCTCACAGCTTTCTTT,CASSDPGQLTAFF
TRBV28,TRBD1,once,TRBJ1-5,TGTGCCAGCAGTCTCGCCGGGACAGACAATCAGCCCCAGCATTTT,CASSLAGTDNQPQHF